The 19 T cell receptor beta chains below all came from one sample that was sequenced in a study of human T cells and chemical hapten exposure. From the RACE reads, TCRdb called clonotypes with MiXCR, one entry per CDR3 protein. The profile shows 270,000 or so distinct CDR3 sequences, approximately 7.5% of them singletons. Time point noted: pre-sensitization, week 0. Sample treatment: therapeutic diphenylcyclopropenone sensitization with weekly scalp DPC. The source was whole blood, collected in connection with sensitization to the hapten diphenylcyclopropenone (DPC). All receptors derive from a man in his late teens or twenties with alopecia areata. Some clones in this sample may be carry-over from other donors' samples.

This clonotype was picked up a small number of times. The V call is TRBV4-1, the J call TRBJ2-1, with 12 bases fitting TRBD2. The germline V gene has CDR1 MGHRA and CDR2 YSYEKL. V lost 1 base, J lost 12 bases, and 7 bases stayed unmatched. The CDR3 has 15 amino acids. DNA of the CDR3: TGCGCCAGCAGCCAAGTAGCTAGCGGGGGGGATTGGCAGTTCTTC. Its translation is CASSQVASGGDWQFF.

This clonotype was seen more than once but under ten times. The chain employs TRBV5-6 and TRBJ1-1; D remains unclear. This CDR3 contains 14 residues. Germline-derived CDR1 and CDR2 are SGHDT and YYEEEE. The V gene lost 3 bases and the J gene lost 3 bases, with 12 bases spanning the gap. This CDR3 reads CASSYQSRDTEAFF. In DNA form, the CDR3 reads TGTGCCAGCAGCTACCAGAGTCGAGACACTGAAGCTTTCTTT.

CDR3 region: CASSLTVDGYTF. CDR3 DNA sequence: TGTGCCAGCAGCCTGACAGTTGATGGCTACACCTTC. This sequence joins TRBV7-8 and TRBJ1-2; D perhaps matches TRBD1 (5 bases). The germline V and J ends were trimmed by 5 bases and 6 bases, with 10 bases remaining between them. Germline V gene data show CDR1 as SGHVS and CDR2 as FQNEAQ. CDR3 length equals 12 residues.

This chain links TRBV7-7 with TRBJ2-2; possibly TRBD2 for D (6 bases). Germline V gene sequence: CDR1 SSHAT, CDR2 FNYEAQ (reference sequence). Trimming removed 3 bases from V and 4 bases from J, with 9 bases in between. The CDR3 is 14 residues long. The CDR3 DNA follows: TGTGCCAGCAGCTTTACAGCGGGCACCGGGGAGCTGTTTTTT. Translation: CASSFTAGTGELFF.

This clonotype has only a few counts. V and J are TRBV7-9 and TRBJ2-1; no reliable D call. The CDR3 is 17 residues long. V lost 2 bases and J lost 4, with 18 bases in between. Germline CDR1 is SEHNR and CDR2 is FQNEAQ (reference sequence). CDR3 nucleotides: TGTGCCAGCAGCTTAACATCTAAACAGCTCTTATACAATGAGCAGTTCTTC. This gives the protein CASSLTSKQLLYNEQFF.

This clonotype was detected a few times. The chain is built from TRBV27 and TRBJ2-1, with D perhaps matching TRBD1 or TRBD2 (6 bases each). V was pared by 8 bases and J by 3 bases, with 17 bases between. The CDR3 runs to 15 residues. The germline CDR1 and CDR2 sequences are MNHEY and SMNVEV (reference sequence). The CDR3 DNA reads TGTGCCAGCGGGCGGATAGCGGACAGCTACAATGAGCAGTTCTTC. Protein product: CASGRIADSYNEQFF.

This clonotype was observed a handful of times. The V call is TRBV4-3, the J call TRBJ2-6; 7 nucleotides line up with TRBD1. The germline CDR1 and CDR2 sequences are LGHNA and YSLEER. The CDR3 consists of 15 residues. V was clipped by 4 bases and J by 2 bases; unmatched bases: 2. The CDR3 here is CASSPDRAGANVLTF. The DNA for the CDR3 is TGCGCCAGCAGCCCCGACAGGGCTGGGGCCAACGTCCTGACTTTC.

This clonotype showed up just a few times. The chain couples TRBV4-3 to TRBJ2-1, with TRBD1 matching over 9 bases. V shed 0 bases and J 4 bases; nucleotides not matched to a gene: 4. The CDR3 is made up of 16 amino acids. Germline CDR1 reads LGHNA; CDR2 reads YSLEER. This chain's CDR3 is CASSQDQDRGYNEQFF. The CDR3 DNA follows: TGCGCCAGCAGCCAAGATCAGGACAGGGGTTACAATGAGCAGTTCTTC.

This CDR3 reads CASSFNRDRGLEQFF. The CDR3, as DNA: TGTGCCAGCAGCTTTAACCGGGACAGGGGTCTGGAGCAGTTCTTC. The chain employs TRBV5-5 and TRBJ2-1; 10 nucleotides match TRBD1. CDR3 size: 15 residues. Germline V gives CDR1 SGHKS, CDR2 YYEKEE (reference sequence). V shed 2 bases and J 10 bases; nucleotides not matched to a gene: 9.

The J gene is TRBJ1-5, the V gene TRBV5-1; D gene uncertain. CDR3 length: 14 residues. Between the trimmed V and J ends, which lost 4 bases and 5 bases, there was a span of 13 bases. From germline, CDR1 is SGHRS and CDR2 YFSETQ. For the CDR3, the DNA is TGCGCCAGCAGCGCCGACCCGTCCCATCAGCCCCAGCATTTT. It encodes CASSADPSHQPQHF.

This clonotype was seen ten or more times. V gene TRBV7-9 combines with J gene TRBJ2-2; TRBD2 matches at 9 bases. Germline CDR1 reads SEHNR; CDR2 reads FQNEAQ (reference sequence). Trimming took 8 bases from V and 3 from J; bases not matched to a gene: 10. The CDR3 contains 16 residues. CDR3 region: CASPLERGVYTGELFF. The DNA of the CDR3 is TGTGCCAGCCCCTTGGAGCGGGGGGTCTACACCGGGGAGCTGTTTTTT.

This clonotype was detected a few times. V and J are TRBV29-1 and TRBJ2-1; 7 bases agree with TRBD2. Germline trimming cut 6 bases from V and 6 bases from J; bases unmatched to any gene: 5. In germline, CDR1 is SQVTM, CDR2 ANQGSEA. The CDR3 sequence is 12 residues long. The DNA of the CDR3 is TGCAGCGTAGGGCCGGGGGGCAATGAGCAGTTCTTC. Protein product: CSVGPGGNEQFF.

This chain connects TRBV20-1 to TRBJ1-1, with D uncertain. Germline values: CDR1 DFQATT, CDR2 SNEGSKA (reference sequence). The ends were cut back, 5 bases at V and 2 bases at J, with 9 bases in the middle. The CDR3 contains 12 residues. The CDR3 bases are TGCAGTGCTCCCCGACACAACACTGAAGCTTTCTTT. Its protein product is CSAPRHNTEAFF.

J is TRBJ1-5 and V is TRBV20-1; TRBD1 agrees at 10 bases. The CDR3 totals 14 residues. Trimming removed 6 bases from V and 6 bases from J; junction bases left unmatched: 8. CDR1 DFQATT and CDR2 SNEGSKA come from the germline V gene (reference sequence). CDR3 coding DNA: TGCAGTGCGGAGACAGGGGGCGAATCTCAGCCCCAGCATTTT. This translates into CSAETGGESQPQHF.

CDR3 coding DNA: TGTGCCAGCAGCTTATACGCCCGTGGGGTTGCCAAAAAACTGTTTTTT. Protein product: CASSLYARGVAKKLFF. The chain couples TRBV7-2 to TRBJ1-4; no firm D call. The CDR3 has 16 amino acids. In germline, CDR1 is SGHTA, CDR2 FQGNSA. Trimming shortened V by 2 bases and J by 9 bases, and 19 bases separated the two germline ends.

The chain employs TRBV7-9 and TRBJ2-7; D is unclear. CDR1 SEHNR and CDR2 FQNEAQ come from the germline V gene (reference sequence). V was cut by 5 bases and J by 2 bases, with 7 bases left in between. The CDR3 runs to 12 residues. Here the CDR3 reads CASSRTAYEQYF. The DNA of the CDR3 is TGTGCCAGCAGCCGGACGGCCTACGAGCAGTACTTC.

The chain recombines TRBV15 with TRBJ1-1; the D gene is possibly TRBD1 (5 bases). V was shortened by 0 bases and J by 0 bases, with 8 bases between the two germline ends. Germline V gene data show CDR1 as LNHNV and CDR2 as YYDKDF (reference sequence). CDR3 length equals 15 residues. CDR3 sequence reads: CATSRDRGVNTEAFF. CDR3 sequence (DNA): TGTGCCACCAGCAGAGATCGGGGGGTGAACACTGAAGCTTTCTTT.

This clonotype has just a few counts. The chain couples TRBV6-5 to TRBJ2-2, with 12 bases fitting TRBD2. V dropped 5 bases and J dropped 4; count of bases not matched to a gene: 17. CDR3 length: 20 residues. Germline loops: CDR1 MNHEY, CDR2 SVGAGI. The CDR3 DNA follows: TGTGCCAGCAGTACTTATCCGGGACTAGCGGGTCCCATGTTCACCGGGGAGCTGTTTTTT. Protein sequence: CASSTYPGLAGPMFTGELFF.

The chain has TRBV11-2 and TRBJ1-2; 7 bases are shared with TRBD1. The V and J ends lost 5 bases and 4 bases, in that order; junction bases with no gene match: 13. Germline V lookup: CDR1 SGHAT, CDR2 FQNNGV. The CDR3 sequence is 16 residues long. CDR3 loop: CASSPSKWTGPYGYTF. The CDR3 bases are TGTGCCAGCAGCCCTTCCAAATGGACAGGACCCTATGGCTACACCTTC.